This TCR beta chain was sequenced during a study of cytomegalovirus exposure and HLA in healthy donors. Study-wide findings and caveats: There were a few CMV-associated chains whose specificity for CMV antigens was confirmed in vitro.

A note on this clone: Its specificity is unknown.

Germline loops: CDR1 GTSNPN, CDR2 SVGIG (reference sequence). V lost 4 bases, J lost 2 bases, and 12 bases lay in between. This CDR3 comprises 14 residues. Clones were read by immunoSEQ multiplex PCR, and TCRdb kept only the in-frame ones, dropping some. There are 110,000 or so clones in the sample; roughly 88% occur only once, and about 1.8% lies in the top ten. The genes are TRBV30 and TRBJ1-5; no clear D gene. Sequencing was done on a sample of PBMCs. The source is a young man in good health and CMV-seronegative. CDR3 nucleotide sequence: TGTGCCTGGAACCGCGCAGGCCGCAATCAGCCCCAGCATTTT. Translation: CAWNRAGRNQPQHF.